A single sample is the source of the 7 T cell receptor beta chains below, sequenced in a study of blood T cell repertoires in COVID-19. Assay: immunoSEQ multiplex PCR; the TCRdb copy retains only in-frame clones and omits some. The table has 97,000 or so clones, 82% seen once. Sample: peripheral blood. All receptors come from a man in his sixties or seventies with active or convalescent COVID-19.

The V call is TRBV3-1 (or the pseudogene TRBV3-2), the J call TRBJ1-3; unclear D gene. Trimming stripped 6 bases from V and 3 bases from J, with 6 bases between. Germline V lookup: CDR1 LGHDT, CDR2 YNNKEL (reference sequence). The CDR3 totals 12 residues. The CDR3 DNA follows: TGTGCCAGCAGTTCCGGTGGAAACACCATATATTTT. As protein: CASSSGGNTIYF.

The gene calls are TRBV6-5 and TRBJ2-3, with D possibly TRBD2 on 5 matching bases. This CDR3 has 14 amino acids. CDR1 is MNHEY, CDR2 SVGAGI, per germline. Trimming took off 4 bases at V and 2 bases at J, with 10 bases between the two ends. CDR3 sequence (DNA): TGTGCCAGCAGTTTGCTAGCCGACACAGATACGCAGTATTTT. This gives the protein CASSLLADTDTQYF.

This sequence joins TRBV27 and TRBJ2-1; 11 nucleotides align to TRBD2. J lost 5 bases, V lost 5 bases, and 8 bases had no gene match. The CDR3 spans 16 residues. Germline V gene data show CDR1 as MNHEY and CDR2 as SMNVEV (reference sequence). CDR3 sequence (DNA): TGTGCCAGCAGTCCAAGGACTAGCGGGCGCAACAATGAGCAGTTCTTC. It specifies CASSPRTSGRNNEQFF.

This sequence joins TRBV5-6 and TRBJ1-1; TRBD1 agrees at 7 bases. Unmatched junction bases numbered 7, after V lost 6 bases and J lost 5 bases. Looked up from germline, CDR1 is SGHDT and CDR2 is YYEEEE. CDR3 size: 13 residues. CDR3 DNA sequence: TGTGCCAGCACCAGACAGGGTGAAACTGAAGCTTTCTTT. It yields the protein CASTRQGETEAFF.

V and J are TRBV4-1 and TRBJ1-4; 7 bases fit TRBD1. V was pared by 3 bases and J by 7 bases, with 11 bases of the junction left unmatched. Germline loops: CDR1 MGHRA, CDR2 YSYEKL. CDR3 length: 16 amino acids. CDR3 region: CASSQERGQRAEKLFF. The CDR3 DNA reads TGCGCCAGCAGCCAGGAACGGGGACAGAGGGCTGAAAAACTGTTTTTT.

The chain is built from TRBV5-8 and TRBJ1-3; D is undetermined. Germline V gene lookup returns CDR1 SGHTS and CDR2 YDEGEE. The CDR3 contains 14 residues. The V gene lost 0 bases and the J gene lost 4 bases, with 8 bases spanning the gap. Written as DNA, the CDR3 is TGTGCCAGCAGCTTGGATCTGAGAGGAAACACCATATATTTT. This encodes CASSLDLRGNTIYF.

CDR3 residues: CASSLRGEGTGSAEQYF. The CDR3 region has the DNA TGTGCCAGCAGCTTAAGAGGGGAGGGGACAGGGTCGGCCGAGCAGTACTTC. V gene TRBV7-2 combines with J gene TRBJ2-7, with 9 bases lining up with TRBD1. Germline V lookup: CDR1 SGHTA, CDR2 FQGNSA. After removal of 2 bases from V and 6 bases from J, the junction contained 14 bases not matched to a gene. This CDR3 is 17 amino acids long.